This TCR beta chain is drawn from a study of blood T cells in healthy people across ages (dated by TCRdb to between 2015 and 2016). At the level of the whole study: In model experiments, template switching captured roughly one uniquely barcoded TCR beta cDNA molecule for every two T cells. Age-related changes in TCR beta repertoire diversity were measured in the study by deep sequencing normalized with unique cDNA molecular identifiers. Donors were grouped into four age groups: young (average roughly 15 years), middle-aged (39), aged (about 60) and long-lived (82). Donors of different ages were randomly distributed across sequencing lanes to avoid experimental bias. Using the same blood draw, the study looked at two additional independent replicas of 1 million unique cDNA reads for two donors, one aged 18 to 30 and the other aged 80 or older. Overall study outcomes, separate from this receptor: Estimates of total diversity from one million sequenced T cells were regarded as lower bounds and underestimates. Because donor CMV infection status was unknown, age-related changes in expanded clonotypes were potentially confounded. Observed TCR beta diversity per million T cells fell roughly linearly with age, and a significant reduction was already apparent by age roughly 40. Since profiling was done on bulk unsorted PBMCs, naive and antigen-experienced compartments could not be conclusively compared. Compared with the aged group, more naive CD4+ T cells, fewer expanded clones and increased TCR diversity were shown by the long-lived group, suggesting age selection. A strong correlation was found between observed TCR beta diversity and the percentage of naive T cells measured by flow cytometry.

V is clipped by 1 base and J by 7 bases, and the sequence between their germline boundaries is 11 bases long. CDR1 GTSNPN and CDR2 SVGIG are derived from the germline V gene (reference sequence). Inclusive of the bounding cysteine and phenylalanine, the CDR3 is 13 residues long. The retained sequence is limited to the CDR3, 39 bases, with the frame set at the first base. Libraries were prepared through 5' RACE. Sequencing relied on an Illumina HiSeq 2500. The second PCR ran for about 7 to 11 cycles and used a J-beta primer mix along with a sample-barcoded 5' primer. A unique molecular identifier was introduced onto each TCR beta cDNA molecule by a template-switch 5' adaptor carrying 12 random nucleotides. Each sample yielded at least 3 million CDR3-containing paired-end reads. The Mint cDNA synthesis kit, primed by a TRBC-specific oligonucleotide, was used to synthesize first-strand cDNA from all RNA. Following uracil-DNA glycosylase treatment, a first 18-cycle PCR with universal primers M1SS and BC2_uni_R was performed on all cDNA. As for how the authors treated the data: Normalization of each sample was performed by random selection of 1 million high-quality reads, each carrying a distinct molecular identifier. Instead of being binned into consensus sequences, reads with shared molecular identifiers were discarded. CDR3 identification, clonotype clustering and error correction used MiTCR with a Q25 quality threshold and the strictest error-elimination algorithm. A nonparametric unseen species model using Euler transformation provided a lower-bound estimate of total TCR beta diversity. The public sequencing data were trimmed at Q25 with fastp and processed into clonotypes with MiXCR by TCRdb, which kept only in-frame beta chains. Every CDR3 protein is listed once, alongside the most common genes and DNA of its rows. What appears here as the V and J calls and clone size reflects TCRdb's work, not the paper's. This sample is represented by approximately 810,000 distinct CDR3 sequences; about 37% of them were singletons. The ten largest clonotypes hold over 10% of the sample.

Of note for this clonotype: It lacks a known antigen. Base quality data are lacking; no much larger clone is found one base away.

The donors were 40 or so Caucasian individuals from Russia, aged roughly 6 to 100 years, who were systemically healthy. Each donor gave ten milliliters of peripheral blood, collected into EDTA-treated Vacutainer tubes. Ficoll-Paque density-gradient centrifugation was used to isolate PBMCs, with at least 7 million per sample. Total RNA was extracted from PBMCs with Trizol reagent, with at least 6 micrograms obtained per sample. For every donor, flow cytometry on a PBMC aliquot measured the percentage of naive CD45RAhigh/CD27high T cells. Sequences were obtained from blood. The sequence derives from a man aged 18 to 35 in good health. The receptor chain draws on TRBV30 and TRBJ1-5, with the D segment identity uncertain. CDR3 reads: CAWSGQRIQPQHF. The bases are TGTGCCTGGAGTGGCCAGAGGATCCAGCCCCAGCATTTT. With the rest looked up from the reference TRBV30 and TRBJ1-5 genes rather than sequenced, the full variable domain is SQTIHQWPATLVQPVGSPLSLECTVEGTSNPNLYWYRQAAGRGLQLLFYSVGIGQISSEVPQNLSASRPQDRQFILSSKKLLLSDSGFYLCAWSGQRIQPQHFGDGTRLSIL.